This T cell receptor (beta chain) derives from a study of cytomegalovirus exposure and HLA in healthy donors. In the PCR, 60 Vbeta and 13 Jbeta primers were used. Assay used: immunoSEQ multiplex PCR; TCRdb lists only in-frame clones, some missing. The sample yields roughly 180,000 clones, just under 80% seen once. A few counts support this clone. Its matching antigen is unknown. Germline V gives CDR1 SGHTA, CDR2 FQGNSA. This CDR3 contains 16 residues. Trimming removed 5 bases from V and 4 bases from J; junction bases left unmatched: 6. General observations from the study: Listed as cytomegalovirus-associated were more than 150 TCR beta chains. CMV antigen specificity was confirmed in vitro for a few CMV-associated chains.

The clonotype originates from a woman aged 30 to 39 in good health and CMV-seronegative. Sequencing used PBMCs. The V gene is TRBV7-2, the J gene TRBJ2-1, with 12 bases lining up with TRBD2. CDR3 sequence (DNA): TGTGCCAGCAGCCAAACTAGCGGGGGGATATACAATGAGCAGTTCTTC. It specifies CASSQTSGGIYNEQFF.